This is a list of T cell receptor beta chains from one sample in a study of shared clonotypes between healthy human individuals. Produced via immunoSEQ multiplex PCR; TCRdb's table is partial and in-frame only. Of some 740,000 clones listed, 85% to 95% are singletons. Sequencing was performed on naive CD8+ T cells sorted from blood. Every receptor here comes from a man aged 25-45 years in good health. CDR3s include the opening cysteine and the closing phenylalanine or tryptophan.

TRBV7-9	TRBJ2-5	CASSPRSSETQYF
TRBV6-5	TRBJ2-1	CASSYPCIARYNEQFF
TRBV5-1	TRBJ2-7	CASSLGPGQGYEQYF
TRBV7-9	TRBJ2-7	CASATRGRMEEQYF
TRBV28	TRBJ1-5	CASSLLWDRENQPQHF
TRBV27	TRBJ2-7	CASSVTGGGYEQYF
TRBV11-2	TRBJ1-5	CASSLGRGGNQPQHF
TRBV6-1	TRBJ1-4	CASSEPGQGRDEKLFF
TRBV28	TRBJ2-7	CASSLGTVYEQYF
TRBV29-1	TRBJ2-7	CSASIDRGGYEQYF
TRBV20-1	TRBJ2-1	CSADRVNEQFF
TRBV28	TRBJ2-7	CASSRGLGGPSSYEQYF
TRBV10-2	TRBJ2-1	CASSEWGSSYNEQFF
TRBV28	TRBJ2-1	CASRLAGAHNEQFF
TRBV9	TRBJ2-1	CASSVAGDYYNEQFF
TRBV5-8	TRBJ2-1	CASSAGGNNEQFF
TRBV5-1	TRBJ2-1	CASSSALADPQFF
TRBV7-9	TRBJ2-5	CASSPIDSQETQYF
TRBV7-9	TRBJ2-7	CASSPLLEAYEQYF
TRBV27	TRBJ1-5	CASSPKQGAGQPQHF
TRBV7-8	TRBJ2-7	CASSLGPAGGPYEQYF
TRBV19	TRBJ1-5	CASSPLDGNQPQHF
TRBV4-1	TRBJ2-3	CASSQEWRVGADTQYF
TRBV7-8	TRBJ1-5	CASSPGTQFSNQPQHF
TRBV5-6	TRBJ1-3	CASSLMGDLGNTIYF
TRBV9	TRBJ1-1	CASSEQGARGTEAFF
TRBV7-7	TRBJ2-1	CASSLDMSSTYNEQFF
TRBV7-9	TRBJ2-1	CASSLVAGDSEQFF
TRBV4-3	TRBJ1-1	CASSQGVAMNTEAFF
TRBV5-1	TRBJ2-7	CASSLGGQYEQYF
TRBV19	TRBJ1-1	CASRAKGHQTEAFF
TRBV6-1	TRBJ1-2	CASSDSDLRGYTF
TRBV19	TRBJ1-5	CASSLAYGWGGNQPQHF
TRBV27	TRBJ2-6	CASTWTGEPGANVLTF
TRBV29-1	TRBJ2-3	CSVDPSPGQELTDTQYF
TRBV29-1	TRBJ2-2	CSVDGHENTGELFF
TRBV5-6	TRBJ1-5	CASSFQGFNQPQHF
TRBV5-1	TRBJ1-2	CASRPVSNYGYTF
TRBV4-1	TRBJ2-1	CASSQGLAGYDRFF
TRBV5-1	TRBJ2-3	CASSRGTSGDTDTQYF
TRBV7-8	TRBJ2-1	CASSLALDSLYDEQFF